The 32 T cell receptor beta chains below all came from one sample that was sequenced in a study of OX40 agonist ivuxolimab in advanced cancers. This table comes from immunoSEQ multiplex PCR, and its TCRdb copy is limited to in-frame clones, with some not included. The data contain over 25,000 clones, 65% to 90% of them singletons. The sequences come from CD4+ or CD8+ T cells sorted from blood, collected in a trial of the OX40 agonist ivuxolimab. These receptors originate from an adult with an advanced solid tumor such as melanoma, head and neck, liver or kidney cancer.

V is TRBV18 and J is TRBJ2-2, with D possibly matching TRBD1 (5 bases). V lost 5 bases, J lost 1 base, and 8 bases lay in between. In germline, CDR1 is KGHSH, CDR2 LQKENI. The CDR3 runs to 14 residues. The CDR3 spells CASSSDMNTGELFF. CDR3 sequence (DNA): TGTGCCAGCTCATCGGACATGAACACCGGGGAGCTGTTTTTT. The full variable domain, its missing parts supplied by reference TRBV18 and TRBJ2-2, is NAGVMQNPRHLVRRRGQEARLRCSPMKGHSHVYWYRQLPEEGLKFMVYLQKENIIDESGMPKERFSAEFPKEGPSILRIQQVVRGDSAAYFCASSSDMNTGELFFGEGSRLTVL.

The chain joins TRBV2 to TRBJ1-2, with D uncertain. The ends were cut back, 6 bases at V and 5 bases at J, with 13 bases in the middle. The CDR3 totals 13 residues. Germline V gene sequence: CDR1 SNHLY, CDR2 FYNNEI. CDR3 region: CASRALLGYGYTF. For the CDR3, the DNA is TGTGCCAGCAGAGCGCTCTTGGGGTATGGCTACACCTTC.

The genes are TRBV6-5 and TRBJ1-1; D is unclear. V lost 10 bases, J lost 7 bases, and 13 bases lay in between. Germline V gives CDR1 MNHEY, CDR2 SVGAGI. The CDR3 runs 11 residues. The chain's CDR3 is CATLGVGEAFF. For the CDR3, the DNA is TGTGCCACCTTGGGAGTGGGTGAAGCTTTCTTT.

This rearrangement joins TRBV28 to TRBJ1-2; D might be TRBD1 (6 bases). V lost 5 bases, J lost 8 bases, and 24 bases lay in between. Germline loops: CDR1 MDHEN, CDR2 SYDVKM. The CDR3 consists of 16 residues. CDR3 in DNA: TGTGCCAGCAGTACCCGGAACCGGGGGCCGGAGGGGGGCTACACCTTC. Protein product: CASSTRNRGPEGGYTF.

This clone was counted a few times. The V call is TRBV6-4, the J call TRBJ2-3, with D maybe TRBD2 (5 bases). Deletions cut 5 bases from V and 1 base from J, with 13 bases between. The CDR3 loop spans 15 amino acids. The germline V gene encodes CDR1 MRHNA and CDR2 SNTAGT. The CDR3 sequence: CASSQVGGGTDTQYF. In DNA, the CDR3 is TGTGCCAGCAGTCAGGTCGGAGGCGGCACAGATACGCAGTATTTT.

V usage is TRBV5-1 and J usage is TRBJ2-1; possibly TRBD1 for D (5 bases). Per germline, CDR1 SGHRS and CDR2 YFSETQ. V lost 0 bases, J lost 8 bases, and 9 bases lay in between. CDR3 length equals 13 residues. This CDR3 is CASSLGQGYEQFF. The CDR3 nucleotides are TGCGCCAGCAGCTTGGGGCAGGGCTATGAGCAGTTCTTC.

The chain uses TRBV6-5 and TRBJ1-2; tentative D call: TRBD1 (5 bases). Trimming removed 0 bases at V and 11 bases at J, with 13 bases between. Germline values: CDR1 MNHEY, CDR2 SVGAGI. The CDR3 consists of 13 residues. CDR3 residues: CASSYSAQGGYTF. CDR3 nucleotide sequence: TGTGCCAGCAGTTACTCGGCCCAGGGTGGGTACACCTTC.

This clone was recorded once. V is TRBV7-9 and J is TRBJ1-1, with TRBD1 matching 7 bases. Trimming took 7 bases from V and 4 from J; bases not matched to a gene: 15. The CDR3 totals 16 residues. Per the germline V gene, CDR1 is SEHNR and CDR2 is FQNEAQ (reference sequence). CDR3 DNA: TGTGCCAGCATGCCCCCGGGACAGCCTTTCGGCACTGAAGCTTTCTTT. Its translation is CASMPPGQPFGTEAFF.

V and J are TRBV6-1 and TRBJ1-5; TRBD1 matches 10 bases. The V gene end was trimmed by 4 bases and the J gene end by 5 bases; junction bases not matched to a gene: 8. The germline gives CDR1 MNHNS, CDR2 SASEGT. The CDR3 sequence is 16 residues long. The CDR3, as DNA: TGTGCCAGCAGTGTAAAGGGACAGGGGACCTATCAGCCCCAGCATTTT. Translation: CASSVKGQGTYQPQHF.

This clone was seen more than once but under ten times. The V gene is TRBV9, the J gene TRBJ1-3; D is undetermined. CDR1 SGDLS and CDR2 YYNGEE come from the germline V gene. This CDR3 spans 13 amino acids. V was trimmed by 5 bases and J by 2 bases, leaving 8 bases between them. The CDR3 DNA follows: TGTGCCAGCAGAGGATACGCTGGAAACACCATATATTTT. Its protein product is CASRGYAGNTIYF.

J is TRBJ1-2 and V is TRBV9, with D perhaps matching TRBD1 (6 bases). The germline CDR1 and CDR2 sequences are SGDLS and YYNGEE. The CDR3 covers 13 residues. The V end lost 3 bases, the J end lost 5 bases, and 11 bases lay between the germline ends. This CDR3 reads CASSGPTGYGYTF. CDR3 nucleotides: TGTGCCAGCAGCGGTCCTACAGGGTATGGCTACACCTTC.

This rearrangement joins TRBV21-1 to TRBJ1-2; TRBD1 is the table's D call, not checked against the DNA. TRBV21-1 is a listed pseudogene. This CDR3 has 16 amino acids. CDR3: CASSKEASGLNYGYTF. Here the CDR3 DNA reads TGTGCCAGCAGCAAAGAGGCTTCAGGGTTGAACTATGGCTACACCTTC.

The chain combines TRBV13 with TRBJ2-5; D might be TRBD1 (5 bases). Trimming pared 5 bases from V and 2 bases from J, leaving 15 bases between. The CDR3 extends over 15 amino acids. Germline assignment: CDR1 PRHDT and CDR2 FYEKMQ (reference sequence). The CDR3: CASSAQMTEQETQYF. The CDR3 DNA sequence: TGTGCCAGCAGCGCCCAAATGACAGAACAAGAGACCCAGTACTTC.

The chain recombines TRBV4-1 with TRBJ1-6, with D maybe TRBD1 (6 bases). This CDR3 region has 14 residues. Trimming pared 0 bases from V and 9 bases from J, leaving 9 bases between. Germline lookup yields CDR1 MGHRA and CDR2 YSYEKL. The CDR3 bases are TGCGCCAGCAGCCAAGATGTCAGGGGTTCACCCCTCCACTTT. Translating it yields CASSQDVRGSPLHF.

The chain uses TRBV2 and TRBJ2-2; 8 nucleotides align to TRBD1. CDR3 length: 20 amino acids. Germline CDR1 is SNHLY and CDR2 is FYNNEI. Trimming cost V 3 bases and J 0 bases; bases outside gene matches: 15. CDR3 sequence: CASSDVGIRDRNTNTGELFF. CDR3 bases: TGTGCCAGCAGTGACGTAGGGATTAGGGACAGGAATACGAACACCGGGGAGCTGTTTTTT.

The CDR3 sequence: CASSQNRGAGNTIYF. The CDR3 bases are TGCGCCAGCAGCCAAAACCGGGGGGCTGGAAACACCATATATTTT. The rearrangement joins TRBV5-1 to TRBJ1-3, with D possibly being TRBD1 (5 bases). V shed 4 bases and J shed 2 bases, with 13 bases lying between them. CDR1 and CDR2 from the germline V gene are SGHRS and YFSETQ. The CDR3 runs to 15 residues. The whole variable domain, filled in from reference TRBV5-1 and TRBJ1-3, reads KAGVTQTPRYLIKTRGQQVTLSCSPISGHRSVSWYQQTPGQGLQFLFEYFSETQRNKGNFPGRFSGRQFSNSRSEMNVSTLELGDSALYLCASSQNRGAGNTIYFGEGSWLTVV.

The chain combines TRBV14 with TRBJ1-2, with D perhaps matching TRBD1 (5 bases). The CDR3 is made up of 13 amino acids. Trimming stripped 4 bases from V and 8 bases from J, with 14 bases between. Germline V gives CDR1 SGHDN, CDR2 FVKESK. The CDR3 nucleotides read TGTGCCAGCAGCCCGTCCGGGACTTTGGGCTACACCTTC. It codes for CASSPSGTLGYTF.

The V call is TRBV6-1, the J call TRBJ2-1; 11 bases align to TRBD2. V lost 3 bases to trimming and J lost 9 bases; unmatched junction nucleotides: 7. The CDR3 is made up of 15 amino acids. The germline V gene encodes CDR1 MNHNS and CDR2 SASEGT. The CDR3 DNA sequence: TGTGCCAGCAGTGATAGTAGCGGGGGGGTAGGTGAGCAGTTCTTC. Translation: CASSDSSGGVGEQFF.

This clone has a handful of counts. The rearrangement uses TRBV7-6 and TRBJ1-1; D uncertain. The V end was cut by 1 base, the J end by 0 bases, with 0 bases between. CDR3 size: 12 residues. Germline V CDR1 and CDR2: SGHVS, FNYEAQ. The CDR3 loop reads CASSLVNTEAFF. CDR3 coding DNA: TGTGCCAGCAGCTTAGTGAACACTGAAGCTTTCTTT.

CDR3 in amino acids: CSVRIDTQYF. CDR3 nucleotides: TGCAGCGTCAGAATCGATACGCAGTATTTT. The gene calls are TRBV29-1 and TRBJ2-3; no firm D call. V was trimmed by 6 bases and J by 6 bases, leaving 7 bases between them. Germline lookup yields CDR1 SQVTM and CDR2 ANQGSEA. The CDR3 is 10 amino acids.

The chain uses TRBV7-8 and TRBJ1-2, with D hard to call. Trimming removed 1 base from V and 0 bases from J, with 3 bases in between. CDR1 SGHVS and CDR2 FQNEAQ come from the germline V gene. This CDR3 has 13 residues. The CDR3 DNA sequence: TGTGCCAGCAGCTTAGGGACTAACTATGGCTACACCTTC. Its translation is CASSLGTNYGYTF.

The chain employs TRBV6-6 and TRBJ2-1, with D tentatively TRBD2 (5 bases). With 0 bases removed from V and 8 bases from J, the gap between germline ends came to 8 bases. The length of the CDR3 is 13 residues. Looked up from germline, CDR1 is MNHNY and CDR2 is SVGAGI (reference sequence). CDR3 region: CASSYSRAHEQFF. DNA for the CDR3: TGTGCCAGCAGTTACTCGCGGGCCCATGAGCAGTTCTTC.

This chain connects TRBV6-5 to TRBJ1-1; D is undetermined. CDR1 is MNHEY and CDR2 is SVGAGI in the germline V gene. V was pared by 8 bases and J by 2 bases, with 12 bases between. The CDR3 has 13 amino acids. The CDR3 DNA sequence: TGTGCCAGCGCGCTAAGGGTTAACACTGAAGCTTTCTTT. Translation: CASALRVNTEAFF.

Comment on this clone: The junction and the germline gene differ at one end; a read error may be behind it. The V call is TRBV10-3, the J call TRBJ1-5; D is uncertain. The CDR3 is 13 residues long. Germline V gene data show CDR1 as ENHRY and CDR2 as SYGVKD. CDR3 nucleotides: TGTGCCAGCAGTACCGGGGAGGCACAGCCCCAGCATTTT. Amino acid sequence: CASSTGEAQPQHF.

The chain carries TRBV7-2 and TRBJ2-2, with 7 bases identical to TRBD2. The CDR3 extends over 11 amino acids. The V gene's germline CDR1 is SGHTA and CDR2 FQGNSA. Losses at the gene ends were 8 bases for V and 7 bases for J; bases not matched to a gene: 1. The CDR3 protein is CASRGVGELFF. DNA for the CDR3: TGTGCCAGCCGGGGGGTCGGGGAGCTGTTTTTT.

The chain carries TRBV28 and TRBJ1-2; 10 positions agree with TRBD1. V lost 4 bases, J lost 8 bases, and 16 bases stayed unmatched. Germline CDR1 MDHEN, CDR2 SYDVKM. The CDR3 covers 17 residues. DNA of the CDR3: TGTGCCAGCAGTTCTCCTTACCTCCACCGGGGACAGGGGGGCTACACCTTC. It encodes CASSSPYLHRGQGGYTF.

The chain combines TRBV25-1 with TRBJ2-7; maybe TRBD1 (6 bases). This CDR3 region has 13 residues. V dropped 6 bases and J dropped 1 base, with 10 bases sitting between them. CDR1 and CDR2 (germline): MGHDK, SYGVNS. CDR3 sequence: CASRLTGSYEQYF. CDR3 DNA: TGTGCCAGCAGGCTAACAGGGTCCTACGAGCAGTACTTC.

The chain joins TRBV7-9 to TRBJ1-2; TRBD1 aligns across 10 bases. Germline assignment: CDR1 SEHNR and CDR2 FQNEAQ (reference sequence). The CDR3 has 16 amino acids. V trimming: 4 bases; J trimming: 4 bases; junction bases outside the gene matches: 9. CDR3 protein: CASSSQTGGSAYGYTF. The DNA of the CDR3 is TGTGCCAGCAGCTCCCAGACAGGGGGCTCAGCCTATGGCTACACCTTC.

This chain connects TRBV28 to TRBJ2-2; TRBD1 might be the D (6 bases). V was cut by 5 bases and J by 6 bases, with 16 bases left in between. CDR3 length equals 15 residues. Germline assignment: CDR1 MDHEN and CDR2 SYDVKM. The CDR3 region has the DNA TGTGCCAGCAGTCCCGGTCTAGGGGGACCCGGGGAGCTGTTTTTT. Protein product: CASSPGLGGPGELFF.

This rearrangement joins TRBV4-2 to TRBJ2-5; TRBD2 might be the D (5 bases). The DNA end lines up better with TRBJ2-7; the J call may be wrong. The germline V gene has CDR1 LGHNA and CDR2 YNFKEQ. The CDR3 sequence is 13 residues long. The CDR3 is CASSLDLNYEQYF. The CDR3 DNA follows: TGTGCCAGCAGCCTGGACTTAAACTACGAGCAGTACTTC.

Sample share makes this clone medium-sized (0.01 to 0.1%). This chain links TRBV28 with TRBJ2-5; D is uncertain. CDR1 and CDR2 from the germline V gene are MDHEN and SYDVKM. This CDR3 has 12 residues. V lost 3 bases and J lost 3, with 5 bases in between. This CDR3 reads CASSLGKETQYF. The CDR3 DNA sequence: TGTGCCAGCAGTTTGGGGAAAGAGACCCAGTACTTC. Using reference TRBV28 and TRBJ2-5 for the parts outside the CDR3, the full variable domain is DVKVTQSSRYLVKRTGEKVFLECVQDMDHENMFWYRQDPGLGLRLIYFSYDVKMKEKGDIPEGYSVSREKKERFSLILESASTNQTSMYLCASSLGKETQYFGPGTRLLVL.

This rearrangement joins TRBV6-5 to TRBJ2-2; TRBD2 might be the D (7 bases). Between the trimmed V and J ends, which lost 7 bases and 5 bases, there was a span of 17 bases. From germline, CDR1 is MNHEY and CDR2 SVGAGI. This CDR3 has 15 residues. CDR3 nucleotide sequence: TGTGCCAGCATCCCCTGGGGGGGCCGAACCGGGGAGCTGTTTTTT. This codes for CASIPWGGRTGELFF.